The clone carrying this T cell receptor (beta chain) occurred a few times. Clones were sequenced by immunoSEQ multiplex PCR, and TCRdb holds only the in-frame ones, with some missing. Among tens of thousands of clones listed, approximately 85% were seen once. The data are from a study of OX40 agonist ivuxolimab in advanced cancers. This TCR derives from an adult with an advanced solid tumor such as melanoma, head and neck, liver or kidney cancer. The material was CD4+ or CD8+ T cells sorted from blood, obtained in a trial of the OX40 agonist ivuxolimab.

The CDR3 protein is CSGQGDTEAFF. The DNA for the CDR3 is TGCAGCGGACAGGGTGACACTGAAGCTTTCTTT. The chain employs TRBV20-1 and TRBJ1-1; 8 nucleotides line up with TRBD1. The CDR3 totals 11 residues. Germline values: CDR1 DFQATT, CDR2 SNEGSKA (reference sequence).